This T cell receptor (beta chain) was identified in a study of shared clonotypes between healthy human individuals. Some clones are missing from TCRdb's copy, which holds only in-frame ones; the method was immunoSEQ multiplex PCR. The data show about 2.1 million clones, with just over 90% seen just once and roughly 1.7% held by the top ten. Positively selected for CCR7, the CD45RO-negative cells used as naive CD8 cells excluded terminally differentiated effector memory CD45RA+ cells. This CDR3 is 13 amino acids long. The germline V and J ends were trimmed by 3 bases and 2 bases, with 8 bases remaining between them. CDR1 is MDHEN, CDR2 SYDVKM, per germline. In regard to this clone: This sample includes further DNA sequences coding for the same CDR3.

V gene TRBV28 combines with J gene TRBJ2-7, with D perhaps matching TRBD1 (6 bases). The receptor was isolated from a man aged 18 to 30 in good health. Some clones in this sample may be carry-over from other donors' samples. Specimen: naive CD8+ T cells from PBMCs. The CDR3 coding sequence is TGTGCCAGCAGTTTGGACAGAACCTACGAGCAGTACTTC. It yields the protein CASSLDRTYEQYF.